This TCR beta chain was recorded in a study of shared clonotypes between healthy human individuals. Assay used: immunoSEQ multiplex PCR; TCRdb lists only in-frame clones, some missing. The sample shows roughly 1,600,000 clones, 98% of them seen only once. Study-wide results and limits: Larger estimated richness was generally seen in naive subsets than in memory subsets. Sampling involved blood alone; tissue repertoires likely differ. Generation probabilities were higher for clonotypes shared across all four sorted-subset donors than for unshared ones.

V was clipped by 6 bases and J by 4 bases, with 6 bases between them. Germline loops: CDR1 SEHNR, CDR2 FQNEAQ (reference sequence). The CDR3 is 12 amino acids. Every donor, a Caucasian adult, lived in Nashville, Tennessee. As for this clone: Its antigen is undetermined. Other nucleotide sequences in the sample specify the same CDR3.

The material sequenced was naive CD4+ T cells sorted from blood. Subset reported: CD45RA+ positively selected. The TCR sequence derives from a man in his thirties or forties in good health. The V call is TRBV7-9, the J call TRBJ2-2, with D maybe TRBD2 (5 bases). CDR3 in amino acids: CASREGTGELFF. The CDR3 DNA reads TGTGCCAGCAGAGAGGGCACCGGGGAGCTGTTTTTT.